These 30 T cell receptor beta chains came from one sample sequenced in a study of blood T cell repertoires in COVID-19. The data were produced by immunoSEQ multiplex PCR, yet TCRdb's version contains in-frame clones alone and is incomplete. There are roughly 160,000 clones in the sample; 87% occur only once, and just under 4% lies in the top ten. Sequenced input: peripheral blood. The receptors here all came from a woman aged 55-69 years who had recovered from COVID-19.

The chain has TRBV29-1 and TRBJ1-1; possible D gene TRBD1, 6 bases. CDR3 length: 13 amino acids. Between the trimmed V and J ends, which lost 3 bases and 1 base, there was a span of 9 bases. CDR1 and CDR2 (germline): SQVTM, ANQGSEA. This CDR3 reads CSVDQGRNTEAFF. For the CDR3, the DNA is TGCAGCGTTGACCAGGGGCGGAACACTGAAGCTTTCTTT.

V and J are TRBV11-3 and TRBJ2-3; TRBD2 matches 12 bases. V lost 5 bases to trimming and J lost 6 bases; unmatched junction nucleotides: 3. This CDR3 comprises 14 residues. CDR1 and CDR2 (germline): SGHNT, YENEEA. The CDR3 region has the DNA TGTGCCAGCAGCGCCGGGACTAGCGGGGATACGCAGTATTTT. Translating gives CASSAGTSGDTQYF.

The chain is built from TRBV3-1 (or the pseudogene TRBV3-2) and TRBJ2-7; D remains unclear. V shed 1 base and J shed 0 bases, with 10 bases lying between them. The CDR3 length is 15 residues. Germline CDR1 is LGHDT and CDR2 is YNNKEL (reference sequence). The CDR3 here is CASSQGQRSSYEQYF. The CDR3 nucleotides are TGTGCCAGCAGCCAAGGCCAAAGGAGCTCCTACGAGCAGTACTTC.

The V gene is TRBV7-9, the J gene TRBJ2-3; weak D call: TRBD2 (5 bases). The CDR3 contains 14 residues. Germline CDR1 and CDR2: SEHNR and FQNEAQ (reference sequence). Deletions cut 6 bases from V and 5 bases from J, with 15 bases between. CDR3 sequence: CASSLGSGIDTQYF. The CDR3, as DNA: TGTGCCAGCAGTCTCGGAAGCGGTATAGATACGCAGTATTTT.

This clone was counted between two and nine times. Distinct nucleotide sequences in the sample also encode this CDR3. The rearrangement links TRBV28 to TRBJ1-2; the D gene is possibly TRBD1 (6 bases). This CDR3 is 13 amino acids long. Trimming took off 5 bases at V and 2 bases at J, with 9 bases between the two ends. Germline CDR1 and CDR2: MDHEN and SYDVKM. Here the CDR3 DNA reads TGTGCCAGCAGTCTCACAGGGAACTATGGCTACACCTTC. Translated, it gives CASSLTGNYGYTF.

The V gene is TRBV6-4, the J gene TRBJ2-7, with D perhaps matching TRBD1 (6 bases). Germline V gene sequence: CDR1 MRHNA, CDR2 SNTAGT. Between the trimmed V and J ends, which lost 6 bases and 1 base, there was a span of 13 bases. CDR3 length: 14 amino acids. DNA for the CDR3: TGTGCCAGCAGCCCCGACAGGCTATCCTACGAGCAGTACTTC. This gives the protein CASSPDRLSYEQYF.

The chain combines TRBV24-1 with TRBJ2-7; 8 bases map to TRBD1. CDR1 and CDR2 (germline): KGHDR, SFDVKD. CDR3 length: 14 amino acids. After removal of 4 bases from V and 3 bases from J, the junction contained 4 bases not matched to a gene. The CDR3 DNA reads as TGTGCCACCAGTGAACCTGACAGGGGCTACGAGCAGTACTTC. This codes for CATSEPDRGYEQYF.

This rearrangement joins TRBV6-4 to TRBJ2-1, with 14 bases fitting TRBD2. The CDR3 has 15 residues. V dropped 7 bases and J dropped 10; count of bases not matched to a gene: 9. Germline V CDR1 and CDR2: MRHNA, SNTAGT. CDR3 bases: TGTGCCAGCAATCCTTCCGGGACTAGCGGGGGAGAGCAGTTCTTC. Encoded protein: CASNPSGTSGGEQFF.

The chain couples TRBV3-1 (or the pseudogene TRBV3-2) to TRBJ2-7; no clear D gene. The V gene's germline CDR1 is LGHDT and CDR2 YNNKEL (reference sequence). This CDR3 spans 13 amino acids. V shed 3 bases and J shed 1 base, with 7 bases lying between them. DNA of the CDR3: TGTGCCAGCAGCCACCCCGGTTCCTACGAGCAGTACTTC. The encoded protein is CASSHPGSYEQYF.

The chain employs TRBV7-8 and TRBJ1-3, with D possibly TRBD1 on 6 matching bases. CDR3 length equals 17 residues. V was cut by 2 bases and J by 4 bases, with 18 bases left in between. Per the germline V gene, CDR1 is SGHVS and CDR2 is FQNEAQ. CDR3 sequence reads: CASSLPRGGAGGNTIYF. The CDR3 DNA follows: TGTGCCAGCAGCTTACCCAGGGGAGGGGCTGGGGGAAACACCATATATTTT. Full variable domain (missing parts from reference TRBV7-8 and TRBJ1-3): GAGVSQSPRYKVAKRGQDVALRCDPISGHVSLFWYQQALGQGPEFLTYFQNEAQLDKSGLPSDRFFAERPEGSVSTLKIQRTQQEDSAVYLCASSLPRGGAGGNTIYFGEGSWLTVV.

This sequence joins TRBV7-9 and TRBJ2-2; D is undetermined. Per germline, CDR1 SEHNR and CDR2 FQNEAQ (reference sequence). V dropped 5 bases and J dropped 5 bases, with 9 bases sitting between them. The length of the CDR3 is 13 residues. CDR3 coding DNA: TGTGCCAGCAGCCCTGACTCGACCGGGGAGCTGTTTTTT. Translating gives CASSPDSTGELFF.

The genes are TRBV6-2 or TRBV6-3 and TRBJ1-1; 10 nucleotides align to TRBD1. Germline loops: CDR1 MNHEY, CDR2 SVGEGT. J lost 0 bases, V lost 5 bases, and 9 bases had no gene match. CDR3 length equals 17 residues. The CDR3 loop reads CASSLRQGARLNTEAFF. Here the CDR3 DNA reads TGTGCCAGCAGTCTCCGACAGGGGGCCCGGTTGAACACTGAAGCTTTCTTT.

The chain recombines TRBV5-1 with TRBJ2-1; no reliable D call. Germline-derived CDR1 and CDR2 are SGHRS and YFSETQ. CDR3 size: 13 residues. Trimming shortened V by 1 base and J by 5 bases, and 7 bases separated the two germline ends. The CDR3 sequence: CASSLYGNNEQFF. The CDR3, as DNA: TGCGCCAGCAGCTTGTACGGTAACAATGAGCAGTTCTTC.

The rearrangement uses TRBV6-5 and TRBJ2-2; TRBD1 is a possible D gene (6 bases). V was shortened by 6 bases and J by 8 bases, with 16 bases between the two germline ends. The CDR3 contains 14 residues. CDR1 is MNHEY and CDR2 is SVGAGI in the germline V gene. CDR3 in DNA: TGTGCCAGCAGACCCGGACAGTTTAGGGGGGAGCTGTTTTTT. Protein sequence: CASRPGQFRGELFF.

This chain uses TRBV5-6 with TRBJ1-1; D perhaps matches TRBD1 (6 bases). The V end lost 4 bases, the J end lost 1 base, and 11 bases lay between the germline ends. Germline-derived CDR1 and CDR2 are SGHDT and YYEEEE. This CDR3 is built from 14 residues. CDR3: CASSAGTTNTEAFF. In DNA form, the CDR3 reads TGTGCCAGCAGCGCCGGGACAACGAACACTGAAGCTTTCTTT.

The rearrangement links TRBV11-2 to TRBJ2-3; 13 positions match TRBD2. V dropped 5 bases and J dropped 4; count of bases not matched to a gene: 6. CDR3 length: 16 residues. Germline CDR1 and CDR2: SGHAT and FQNNGV. This CDR3 is CASSPRLAGGSDTQYF. CDR3 in DNA: TGTGCCAGCAGCCCCCGACTAGCGGGGGGTTCAGATACGCAGTATTTT.

The V gene is TRBV5-5, the J gene TRBJ1-2; weak D call: TRBD1 (5 bases). The germline V gene has CDR1 SGHKS and CDR2 YYEKEE (reference sequence). CDR3 length: 15 residues. V gave up 3 bases and J gave up 2 bases, with 14 bases separating them. In nucleotides, the CDR3 is TGTGCCAGCAGCTCCTCTCAGGGTTTGAACTATGGCTACACCTTC. Amino acids: CASSSSQGLNYGYTF.

The chain is built from TRBV19 and TRBJ2-6; 7 bases line up with TRBD1. Trimming removed 5 bases from V and 2 bases from J; junction bases left unmatched: 3. Germline-derived CDR1 and CDR2 are LNHDA and SQIVND (reference sequence). This CDR3 is built from 15 residues. This CDR3 is CASSSDRAGANVLTF. CDR3 nucleotides: TGTGCCAGTAGTTCCGACAGGGCTGGGGCCAACGTCCTGACTTTC.

This rearrangement joins TRBV7-9 to TRBJ2-7; tentatively, D is TRBD1 (6 bases). V was shortened by 10 bases and J by 0 bases, with 19 bases between the two germline ends. The CDR3 spans 15 residues. From germline, CDR1 is SEHNR and CDR2 FQNEAQ (reference sequence). Here the CDR3 DNA reads TGTGCCATCTCGACAGGTGCCCCTCCCTCCTACGAGCAGTACTTC. It is translated as CAISTGAPPSYEQYF.

A remark on this clone: The same CDR3 also results from other DNA sequences found in this sample. This sequence joins TRBV7-9 and TRBJ1-4; possible D gene TRBD1, 5 bases. Trimming removed 5 bases at V and 0 bases at J, with 7 bases between. CDR3 length: 14 residues. CDR1 and CDR2 (germline): SEHNR, FQNEAQ (reference sequence). The CDR3 here is CASSPGSTNEKLFF. CDR3 coding DNA: TGTGCCAGCAGCCCAGGGTCAACTAATGAAAAACTGTTTTTT.

The V gene is TRBV6-2 or TRBV6-3, the J gene TRBJ2-7, with 12 bases lining up with TRBD2. Germline CDR1 is MNHEY and CDR2 is SVGEGT. This CDR3 spans 15 amino acids. V was pared by 5 bases and J by 6 bases, with 8 bases of the junction left unmatched. CDR3: CASSDPSGGAFEQYF. The CDR3, as DNA: TGTGCCAGCAGTGATCCTAGCGGGGGGGCCTTCGAGCAGTACTTC.

The chain recombines TRBV9 with TRBJ1-1, with 11 bases that match TRBD1. CDR3 length: 15 residues. V trimming: 3 bases; J trimming: 4 bases; junction bases outside the gene matches: 5. Per germline, CDR1 SGDLS and CDR2 YYNGEE. CDR3 in amino acids: CASSGTGGPSTEAFF. The CDR3 DNA is TGTGCCAGCAGCGGGACAGGGGGCCCTTCCACTGAAGCTTTCTTT.

In nucleotides, the CDR3 is TGTGCCAGCAGCGTCGGGACTTCGTACTCCTACGAGCAGTACTTC. Its translation is CASSVGTSYSYEQYF. The genes are TRBV5-4 and TRBJ2-7, with D maybe TRBD2 (6 bases). The germline CDR1 and CDR2 sequences are SGHNT and YYREEE (reference sequence). Between the trimmed V and J ends, which lost 4 bases and 0 bases, there was a span of 14 bases. The CDR3 totals 15 residues.

Of note for this clone: The limits of the CDR3 on the DNA are not certain, so only TCRdb's listed CDR3 is given. This chain joins TRBV7-9 and TRBJ1-1; the table names TRBD1, a call not compared with the DNA. The CDR3 is 13 residues long, ends included. Germline V gene data show CDR1 as SEHNR and CDR2 as FQNEAQ (reference sequence). CDR3 loop: CASSLVGQGATFF.

The chain uses TRBV5-1 and TRBJ2-7, with D possibly being TRBD1 (6 bases). Per the germline V gene, CDR1 is SGHRS and CDR2 is YFSETQ. The CDR3 is 12 residues long. V lost 5 bases, J lost 5 bases, and 11 bases lay in between. The CDR3 is CASSPGENEQYF. CDR3 sequence (DNA): TGCGCCAGCAGTCCAGGGGAGAACGAGCAGTACTTC.

The chain couples TRBV5-4 to TRBJ2-3, with TRBD1 as a possible D gene (6 bases). The CDR3 contains 20 residues. Trimming pared 7 bases from V and 3 bases from J, leaving 33 bases between. Germline CDR1 reads SGHNT; CDR2 reads YYREEE (reference sequence). The DNA for the CDR3 is TGTGCCAGCGGACCCCCCTTCGGACCTCCGGGACAATCTGGGACAGATACGCAGTATTTT. Amino acid sequence: CASGPPFGPPGQSGTDTQYF. The whole variable domain, filled in from reference TRBV5-4 and TRBJ2-3, reads ETGVTQSPTHLIKTRGQQVTLRCSSQSGHNTVSWYQQALGQGPQFIFQYYREEENGRGNFPPRFSGLQFPNYSSELNVNALELDDSALYLCASGPPFGPPGQSGTDTQYFGPGTRLTVL.

This clone is a singleton in its sample. The gene calls are TRBV27 and TRBJ2-5; 8 bases align to TRBD1. Germline trimming cut 5 bases from V and 0 bases from J; bases unmatched to any gene: 8. This CDR3 has 16 amino acids. CDR1 and CDR2 from the germline V gene are MNHEY and SMNVEV (reference sequence). CDR3: CASSPPNRGYQETQYF. The CDR3 nucleotides are TGTGCCAGCAGTCCCCCCAACAGGGGGTACCAAGAGACCCAGTACTTC.

The chain is built from TRBV12-3 or TRBV12-4 and TRBJ1-2, with 9 bases matching TRBD1. Germline trimming cut 8 bases from V and 12 bases from J; bases unmatched to any gene: 13. This CDR3 contains 13 residues. In DNA, the CDR3 is TGTGCCAGCGGGGGACAGGGCCGGAGGACAGACACCTTC. Translating it yields CASGGQGRRTDTF.

The chain is built from TRBV20-1 and TRBJ1-5, with D unclear. Germline-derived CDR1 and CDR2 are DFQATT and SNEGSKA (reference sequence). Trimming left V 1 base short and J 11 bases short, with 9 bases between. The CDR3 totals 11 residues. CDR3 in DNA: TGCAGTGCTAGAGGGAGGGAAGCCCAGCATTTT. Its protein is CSARGREAQHF.

The chain couples TRBV5-5 to TRBJ1-4; no clear D gene. The germline CDR1 and CDR2 sequences are SGHKS and YYEKEE (reference sequence). Trimming stripped 0 bases from V and 3 bases from J, with 6 bases between. This CDR3 region has 14 residues. The chain's CDR3 is CASSLGQSNEKLFF. CDR3 coding DNA: TGTGCCAGCAGCTTGGGGCAGTCTAATGAAAAACTGTTTTTT.